This T cell receptor beta chain was identified during a study of T-cell reconstitution after alpha-beta-depleted transplantation in children. General study findings and limits: From newly produced T cells came most of the T-cell counts and diversity one year after transplant. TCRbeta diversity was high at day 60 in some patients (a result of surviving recipient T cells and thymic progenitors). Reportedly, alpha-beta T cells present about two months post-transplant originated from several hundred expanded clones of graft origin.

The table lists this clonotype with a few counts. Its antigen remains unknown. This CDR3 has 16 residues. Trimming took 3 bases from V and 4 from J; bases not matched to a gene: 11. Looked up from germline, CDR1 is SEHNR and CDR2 is FQNEAQ (reference sequence). Construction of the TCRbeta library involved unique molecular identifiers. MiXCR, run by TCRdb on the PCR reads, gives a single entry per CDR3 protein. The sample records roughly 790,000 distinct CDR3 sequences, 16% being singletons. The sequence derives from a male patient younger than 18 who had a stem cell transplant for acute lymphoblastic leukemia, so the T cells may come from the graft donor. The chain couples TRBV7-9 to TRBJ2-7; 8 positions agree with TRBD2. The sequencing here drew on PBMCs, mostly from graft donor cells, taken 360 days after TCRalphabeta/CD19-depleted stem cell transplant. CDR3 sequence reads: CASSFTAGGGGYEQYF. Written as DNA, the CDR3 is TGTGCCAGCAGCTTCACGGCGGGGGGAGGGGGGTACGAGCAGTACTTC.